The 13 T cell receptor beta chains below come from one sample, sequenced in a study of identical twins (dated by TCRdb to about 2016). The library was obtained by 5' RACE. The reads were generated on an Illumina HiSeq 2000. TCRdb reworked the public reads: Q25 trimming with fastp, MiXCR clone assembly, productive beta chains retained. Every entry covers one CDR3 protein and lists the most common genes and DNA from its rows. The sample table shows about 240,000 distinct CDR3 sequences, and more than 9% are seen once. The top ten hold about a tenth of the sample. Sequenced input: memory T cells sorted from blood. The intended sense of this specimen's cell subset or site label: CD45RO+ enriched T cells. These receptors were taken from a man in his forties or fifties in good health.

This clonotype was seen ten or more times. The rearrangement links TRBV19 to TRBJ2-7; the D gene is possibly TRBD1 (6 bases). The CDR3 sequence is 16 residues long. Per the germline V gene, CDR1 is LNHDA and CDR2 is SQIVND (reference sequence). Trimming pared 2 bases from V and 6 bases from J, leaving 20 bases between. CDR3 loop: CASSIFYGTRGGEQYF. The CDR3 coding sequence is TGTGCCAGTAGTATATTCTACGGGACAAGGGGCGGCGAGCAGTACTTC.

This clonotype turned up a few times. The rearrangement joins TRBV5-1 to TRBJ2-7; D is unclear. This CDR3 has 13 residues. Per germline, CDR1 SGHRS and CDR2 YFSETQ. The ends were cut back, 0 bases at V and 6 bases at J, with 10 bases in the middle. CDR3 loop: CASSLESLGEQYF. In DNA form, the CDR3 reads TGCGCCAGCAGCTTGGAAAGTCTTGGCGAGCAGTACTTC.

This clonotype was recorded many times. Here the CDR3 DNA reads TGTGCCAGCAGTCGGGGACTAGCGGGACCCAATGAGCAGTTCTTC. Its translation is CASSRGLAGPNEQFF. The chain joins TRBV6-2 or TRBV6-3 to TRBJ2-1; TRBD2 matches 13 bases. V was clipped by 5 bases and J by 6 bases; unmatched bases: 4. CDR1 MNHEY and CDR2 SVGEGT come from the germline V gene. The CDR3 totals 15 residues.

This clonotype was counted ten times or more. The chain uses TRBV19 and TRBJ1-5; TRBD1 might be the D (5 bases). The V gene's germline CDR1 is LNHDA and CDR2 SQIVND (reference sequence). The CDR3 spans 15 residues. The V and J ends lost 7 bases and 0 bases respectively, with 13 bases between them. The CDR3 DNA is TGTGCCAGTACCCAAGACGGGACTAGCAATCAGCCCCAGCATTTT. It encodes CASTQDGTSNQPQHF.

This clonotype was seen ten or more times. This rearrangement joins TRBV7-2 to TRBJ2-3; possibly TRBD2 for D (6 bases). This CDR3 region has 15 residues. V was pared by 10 bases and J by 4 bases, with 21 bases between. Looked up from germline, CDR1 is SGHTA and CDR2 is FQGNSA. The CDR3 bases are TGTGCCACCCGGCCCGCGCGGGGTGCATCAGATACGCAGTATTTT. Its translation is CATRPARGASDTQYF.

Notes on this clonotype: This may be a read error, as it is one base from a much larger clone. The chain joins TRBV29-1 to TRBJ1-2; no clear D gene. Germline loops: CDR1 SQVTM, CDR2 ANQGSEA. Between the trimmed V and J ends, which lost 8 bases and 0 bases, there was a span of 10 bases. This CDR3 has 12 residues. Here the CDR3 reads CSTRSPNYGYTF. Here the CDR3 DNA reads TGCAGCACCCGGTCCCCTAACTATGGCTACACCTTC.

This clonotype was observed a handful of times. The genes are TRBV5-1 and TRBJ1-2, with a tentative D call TRBD1 (6 bases). The CDR3 runs 15 residues. Germline CDR1 SGHRS, CDR2 YFSETQ. With 4 bases removed from V and 0 bases from J, the gap between germline ends came to 13 bases. CDR3 region: CASSLGQIANYGYTF. The CDR3 coding sequence is TGCGCCAGCAGCCTCGGACAGATAGCTAACTATGGCTACACCTTC.

A word on this clonotype: This may be a read error: a much more frequent sequence differs by one nucleotide. V is TRBV5-5 and J is TRBJ2-1; either TRBD1 or TRBD2 may fit D (6 bases each). The CDR3 contains 14 residues. From germline, CDR1 is SGHKS and CDR2 YYEKEE (reference sequence). V gave up 4 bases and J gave up 13 bases, with 21 bases separating them. CDR3 DNA: TGTGCCAGCAGCGGAGGGGCAGGGGAAAGTACCCAGTTCTTC. Its translation is CASSGGAGESTQFF.

The J gene is TRBJ2-7, the V gene TRBV20-1, with 8 nucleotides matching TRBD1. The junction had 1 base not matched to a gene; V was cut back by 3 bases and J by 6 bases. This CDR3 has 11 residues. Germline V gives CDR1 DFQATT, CDR2 SNEGSKA (reference sequence). CDR3 residues: CSARTGVEQYF. The CDR3 region has the DNA TGCAGTGCTAGGACAGGGGTCGAGCAGTACTTC.

This clonotype was seen ten or more times. The chain uses TRBV19 and TRBJ2-1; 9 bases map to TRBD2. J gave up 7 bases and V 3 bases, and 10 bases lay outside the gene matches. The CDR3 has 16 amino acids. Looked up from germline, CDR1 is LNHDA and CDR2 is SQIVND (reference sequence). The CDR3 reads CASSIPGLAGWNEQFF. Here the CDR3 DNA reads TGTGCCAGTAGTATCCCGGGTCTAGCGGGATGGAATGAGCAGTTCTTC.

This clonotype appeared many times. The rearrangement uses TRBV29-1 and TRBJ2-3, with TRBD2 identical over 7 bases. This CDR3 spans 15 amino acids. With 2 bases clipped from V and 5 bases from J, the junction kept 10 bases outside the gene matches. CDR1 is SQVTM, CDR2 ANQGSEA, per germline. The CDR3 loop is CSVEMVGRSVDTQYF. Written as DNA, the CDR3 is TGCAGCGTTGAAATGGTCGGGAGGAGTGTAGATACGCAGTATTTT.

Many counts were recorded for this clonotype. The gene calls are TRBV6-2 or TRBV6-3 and TRBJ2-7, with D perhaps TRBD1 (6 bases). V lost 4 bases, J lost 4 bases, and 35 bases lay in between. The germline V gene encodes CDR1 MNHEY and CDR2 SVGEGT. CDR3 length: 21 amino acids. CDR3 in amino acids: CASSSSWLYFTPGTTSYEQYF. As DNA, the CDR3 is TGTGCCAGCAGTTCCTCCTGGTTGTATTTTACCCCCGGGACAACCTCATACGAGCAGTACTTC.

The V call is TRBV10-1, the J call TRBJ1-6; no reliable D call. CDR1 and CDR2 (germline): WNHNN, SYGVQD (reference sequence). Trimming removed 5 bases at V and 0 bases at J, with 2 bases between. This CDR3 comprises 13 residues. CDR3 sequence (DNA): TGCGCCAGCAGTAGCTCCTATAATTCACCCCTCCACTTT. Translated, it gives CASSSSYNSPLHF.